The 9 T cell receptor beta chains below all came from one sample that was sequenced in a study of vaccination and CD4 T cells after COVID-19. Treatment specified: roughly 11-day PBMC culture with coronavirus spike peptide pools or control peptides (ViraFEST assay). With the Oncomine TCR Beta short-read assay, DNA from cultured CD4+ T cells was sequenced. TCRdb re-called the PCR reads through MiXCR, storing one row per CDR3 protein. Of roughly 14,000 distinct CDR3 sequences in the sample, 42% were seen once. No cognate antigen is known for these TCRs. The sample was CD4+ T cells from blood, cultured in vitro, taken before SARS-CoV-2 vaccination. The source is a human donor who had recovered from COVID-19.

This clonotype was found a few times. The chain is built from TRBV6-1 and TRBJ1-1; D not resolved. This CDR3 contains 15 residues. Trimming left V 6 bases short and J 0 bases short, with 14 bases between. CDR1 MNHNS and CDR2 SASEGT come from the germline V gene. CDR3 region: CASRRDPTMNTEAFF. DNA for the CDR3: TGTGCCAGCAGAAGAGACCCGACGATGAACACTGAAGCTTTCTTT.

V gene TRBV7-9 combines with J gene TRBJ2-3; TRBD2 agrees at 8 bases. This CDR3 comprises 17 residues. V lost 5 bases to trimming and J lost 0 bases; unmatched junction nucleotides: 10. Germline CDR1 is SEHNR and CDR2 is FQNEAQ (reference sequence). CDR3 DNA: TGTGCCAGCAGCCCGGCTAGCGGGCGGCCTAGCACAGATACGCAGTATTTT. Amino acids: CASSPASGRPSTDTQYF. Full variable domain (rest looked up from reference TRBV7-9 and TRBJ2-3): DTGVSQNPRHKITKRGQNVTFRCDPISEHNRLYWYRQTLGQGPEFLTYFQNEAQLEKSRLLSDRFSAERPKGSFSTLEIQRTEQGDSAMYLCASSPASGRPSTDTQYFGPGTRLTVL.

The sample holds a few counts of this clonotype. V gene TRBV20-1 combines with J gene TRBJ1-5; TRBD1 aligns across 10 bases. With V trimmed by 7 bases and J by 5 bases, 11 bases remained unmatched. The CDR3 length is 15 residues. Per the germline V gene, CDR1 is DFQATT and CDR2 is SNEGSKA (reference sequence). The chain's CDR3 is CSVGTGAATDQPQHF. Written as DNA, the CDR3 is TGCAGTGTGGGGACAGGGGCCGCGACGGATCAGCCCCAGCATTTT.

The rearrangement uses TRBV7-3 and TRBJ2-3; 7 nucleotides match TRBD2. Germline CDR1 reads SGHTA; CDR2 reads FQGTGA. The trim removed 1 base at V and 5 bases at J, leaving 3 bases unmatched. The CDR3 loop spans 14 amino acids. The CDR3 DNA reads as TGTGCCAGCAGCTTAAGGGCTAGCGGAGATACGCAGTATTTT. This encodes CASSLRASGDTQYF.

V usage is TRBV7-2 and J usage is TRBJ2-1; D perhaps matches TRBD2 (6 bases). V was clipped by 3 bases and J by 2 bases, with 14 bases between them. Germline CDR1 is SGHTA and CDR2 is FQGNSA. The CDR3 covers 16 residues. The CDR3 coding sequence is TGTGCCAGCAGCTTTCTTGGGGGGATCCCCTACAATGAGCAGTTCTTC. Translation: CASSFLGGIPYNEQFF.

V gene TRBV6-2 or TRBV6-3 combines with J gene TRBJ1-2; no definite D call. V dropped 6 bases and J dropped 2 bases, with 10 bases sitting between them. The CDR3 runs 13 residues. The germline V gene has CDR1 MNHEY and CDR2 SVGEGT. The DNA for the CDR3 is TGTGCCAGCAGCCCCACACGGAACTATGGCTACACCTTC. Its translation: CASSPTRNYGYTF.

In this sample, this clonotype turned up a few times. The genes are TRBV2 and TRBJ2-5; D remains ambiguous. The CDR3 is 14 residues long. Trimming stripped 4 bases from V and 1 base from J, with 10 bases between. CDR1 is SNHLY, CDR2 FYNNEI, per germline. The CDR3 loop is CASSVVAGQETQYF. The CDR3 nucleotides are TGTGCCAGCAGTGTAGTAGCTGGCCAAGAGACCCAGTACTTC.

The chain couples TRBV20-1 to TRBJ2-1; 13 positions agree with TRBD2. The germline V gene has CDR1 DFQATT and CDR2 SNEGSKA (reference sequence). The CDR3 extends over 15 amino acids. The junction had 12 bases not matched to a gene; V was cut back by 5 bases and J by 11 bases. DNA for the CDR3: TGCAGTGCTGAACCCGGACTAGCGGGGGCCATCCAGCAGTTCTTC. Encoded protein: CSAEPGLAGAIQQFF.

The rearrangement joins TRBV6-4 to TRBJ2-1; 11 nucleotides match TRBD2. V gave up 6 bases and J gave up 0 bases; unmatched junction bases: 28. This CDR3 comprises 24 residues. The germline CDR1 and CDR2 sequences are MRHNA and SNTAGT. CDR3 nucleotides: TGTGCCAGCAGGACCCTCAGGGGCCCCTTCCCGGGACTAGCGGCCCAGAGCTCCTACAATGAGCAGTTCTTC. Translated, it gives CASRTLRGPFPGLAAQSSYNEQFF.